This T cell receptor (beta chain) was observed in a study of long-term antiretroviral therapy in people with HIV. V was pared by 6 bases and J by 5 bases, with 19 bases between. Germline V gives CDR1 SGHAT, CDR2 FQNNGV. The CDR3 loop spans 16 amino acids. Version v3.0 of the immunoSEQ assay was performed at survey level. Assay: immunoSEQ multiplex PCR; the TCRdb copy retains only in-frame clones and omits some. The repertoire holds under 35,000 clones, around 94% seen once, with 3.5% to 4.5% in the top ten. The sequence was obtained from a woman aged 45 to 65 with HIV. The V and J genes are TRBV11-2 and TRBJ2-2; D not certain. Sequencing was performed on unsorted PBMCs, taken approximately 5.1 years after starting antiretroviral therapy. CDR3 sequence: CASSSFLGRATGELFF. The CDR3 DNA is TGTGCCAGCAGTTCCTTCCTCGGCCGTGCTACCGGGGAGCTGTTTTTT.